This T cell receptor (beta chain) was retrieved from a study of blood T cell repertoires in COVID-19. As for the study in general: In each case, the material was cDNA or gDNA derived from T cells, B-cell-depleted T cells, or PBMCs.

The authors' processing: Amplification with reference gene primers provided the estimates of nucleated cell counts. Profiling relied on immunoSEQ multiplex PCR, and the TCRdb table lists in-frame clones only, not all of them. That table gives V, J and clone size, and the DNA gave D and trimming. The sample carries under 300,000 clones, about 88% recorded once. This CDR3 has 15 residues. Germline V lookup: CDR1 SGHVS, CDR2 FQNEAQ. V dropped 6 bases and J dropped 5; count of bases not matched to a gene: 12. This clone was seen only once. The sequencing input was peripheral blood. The sequence was collected from a woman aged 65 to 85 with COVID-19, enrolled during active disease. The rearrangement links TRBV7-8 to TRBJ2-7, with 8 bases identical to TRBD1. This chain's CDR3 is CASSLPDRVVDEQYF. CDR3 DNA: TGTGCCAGCAGTTTACCGGACAGGGTAGTAGACGAGCAGTACTTC. Using reference TRBV7-8 and TRBJ2-7 for the parts outside the CDR3, the full variable domain is GAGVSQSPRYKVAKRGQDVALRCDPISGHVSLFWYQQALGQGPEFLTYFQNEAQLDKSGLPSDRFFAERPEGSVSTLKIQRTQQEDSAVYLCASSLPDRVVDEQYFGPGTRLTVT.